The 4 T cell receptor beta chains below come from one sample, sequenced in a study of long-term antiretroviral therapy in people with HIV. The libraries were made with immunoSEQ v3.0 at survey level. Using immunoSEQ multiplex PCR, the repertoire was profiled, and TCRdb retains in-frame clones only, with some absent. Of about 7,200 clones listed, about 74% are singletons. The source material was unsorted PBMCs, sampled 0.9 years before starting antiretroviral therapy. The receptors originated from a man between 35 and 55 years old with HIV.

This chain links TRBV30 with TRBJ1-5; no clear D gene. V gave up 2 bases and J gave up 0 bases, with 17 bases separating them. From germline, CDR1 is GTSNPN and CDR2 SVGIG (reference sequence). The CDR3 is made up of 17 amino acids. This chain's CDR3 is CAWSPTTDSRSNQPQHF. CDR3 in DNA: TGTGCCTGGAGTCCCACGACGGACTCCCGTAGCAATCAGCCCCAGCATTTT.

J is TRBJ2-2 and V is TRBV10-2, with D perhaps TRBD1 or TRBD2 (5 bases each). The CDR3 runs to 14 residues. The V end lost 8 bases, the J end lost 8 bases, and 18 bases lay between the germline ends. CDR1 and CDR2 from the germline V gene are WSHSY and SAAADI. CDR3 sequence reads: CASHTRGLTGELFF. The CDR3 DNA reads TGCGCCAGCCACACTCGGGGCCTAACAGGGGAGCTGTTTTTT.

This rearrangement joins TRBV5-1 to TRBJ2-7; D could derive from TRBD1 or TRBD2 (6 bases each). The CDR3 is 13 amino acids. Per the germline V gene, CDR1 is SGHRS and CDR2 is YFSETQ. V was pared by 4 bases and J by 4 bases, with 12 bases between. This CDR3 is CASSPEGGYEQYF. For the CDR3, the DNA is TGCGCCAGCAGCCCGGAGGGGGGTTACGAGCAGTACTTC.

CDR3 loop: CASSPLKAPSGVDYGYTF. Here the CDR3 DNA reads TGTGCCAGTAGTCCCTTAAAGGCCCCCTCGGGGGTTGACTATGGCTACACCTTC. The V gene is TRBV19, the J gene TRBJ1-2; possible D gene TRBD1, 5 bases. Trimming stripped 5 bases from V and 3 bases from J, with 25 bases between. The CDR3 covers 18 residues. Germline V gene lookup returns CDR1 LNHDA and CDR2 SQIVND (reference sequence).